The 5 T cell receptor beta chains listed next were all sequenced from one sample in a study of tumor-infiltrating lymphocytes in primary liver carcinoma. For each extraction, RNA and DNA were obtained together from about 21-30 mg of unsorted bulk tissue. The authors made TCR beta cDNA from approximately 500 ng total RNA with a constant-region primer. Researchers made the TCR beta libraries by running three nested multiplex PCR rounds with slightly modified ARM-PCR. Primers for the first two PCR rounds were TRBV1-TRBV30 forward primers and a C-beta reverse primer (around 10 cycles per round). Using its own MiXCR run on the multiplex PCR reads, TCRdb lists one record per CDR3 protein. This table has roughly 200,000 distinct CDR3 sequences, around 81% appearing once. The sample was tumor tissue from primary liver carcinoma. The receptor set was obtained from a man aged 40-50 years with primary liver carcinoma and hepatitis B virus infection.

On this clonotype itself: Sequence at one end of the junction differs from germline and may be a read error. The chain is built from TRBV10-3 and TRBJ1-5; D remains unclear. Germline assignment: CDR1 ENHRY and CDR2 SYGVKD. The CDR3 is made up of 14 amino acids. For the CDR3, the DNA is TGTGCCATCAGTGAGGTACTCCAAGGTCAACCCCGGCATTTT. This codes for CAISEVLQGQPRHF.

About this clonotype itself: One junction end disagrees with the germline gene, perhaps due to a read error. This sequence joins TRBV20-1 and TRBJ2-1, with TRBD2 as a possible D gene (5 bases). This CDR3 region has 14 residues. Looked up from germline, CDR1 is DFQATT and CDR2 is SNEGSKA (reference sequence). The CDR3 reads CSTRSTFSYNEQFF. The CDR3, as DNA: TGCAGTACTAGATCCACCTTCTCCTACAATGAGCAGTTCTTC.

Of note for this clonotype: The junction differs from germline at one of its ends, possibly a read error. V usage is TRBV5-1 and J usage is TRBJ2-3, with D uncertain. The CDR3 totals 14 residues. Germline CDR1 and CDR2: SGHRS and YFSETQ. The CDR3 sequence is CASSIHEITDTQYF. In DNA form, the CDR3 reads TGCGCCAGCAGCATTCACGAGATCACAGATACACAGTATTTT.

The count of this clonotype is one. At one end, the junction sequence differs from germline, possibly due to a read error. V is TRBV6-6 and J is TRBJ2-7; D is undetermined. CDR1 is MNHNY, CDR2 SVGAGI, per germline (reference sequence). CDR3 length equals 14 residues. CDR3 nucleotides: TGTGCCAGCAATTTTACGGGTTTCTCCTATGAGCAGTACTTC. Translated, it gives CASNFTGFSYEQYF.

To note about this clonotype: Germline is not matched at one junction end, which may reflect a read error. The chain carries TRBV13 and TRBJ2-5; a weak D match, TRBD2 (6 bases). This CDR3 has 15 residues. Per the germline V gene, CDR1 is PRHDT and CDR2 is FYEKMQ (reference sequence). The CDR3 region has the DNA TGTGCCTGCAGCTCCCGGCCCGGGACTCCAGAGACCCAGTACTTC. The encoded protein is CACSSRPGTPETQYF.